This TCR beta chain was sequenced for a study of T-cell memory formation after mild COVID-19. Findings and caveats of the study: Prior to infection, memory already included some responding clones, suggesting cross-reactive memory joined.

Note on this clonotype: What it binds is not known.

Using its own MiXCR run on the 5' RACE reads, TCRdb lists one record per CDR3 protein. Of about 560,000 distinct CDR3 sequences listed, approximately 15% were seen once; the top ten hold 8.1%. J gave up 3 bases and V 4 bases, and 8 bases lay outside the gene matches. The CDR3 extends over 15 amino acids. In germline, CDR1 is SGHRS, CDR2 YFSETQ. The sequencing sample was made of PBMCs or a T cell subset sorted from them (not recorded which). This sequence was found in an adult woman who had mild COVID-19 (a few samples of this study predate the infection). Cell type and time point are not known. V gene TRBV5-1 combines with J gene TRBJ1-2; 8 nucleotides match TRBD1. In nucleotides, the CDR3 is TGCGCCAGCAGCCTATGGACAGGGAAGGACTATGGCTACACCTTC. Its translation is CASSLWTGKDYGYTF. Full variable domain (outside the CDR3, taken from reference TRBV5-1 and TRBJ1-2): KAGVTQTPRYLIKTRGQQVTLSCSPISGHRSVSWYQQTPGQGLQFLFEYFSETQRNKGNFPGRFSGRQFSNSRSEMNVSTLELGDSALYLCASSLWTGKDYGYTFGSGTRLTVV.